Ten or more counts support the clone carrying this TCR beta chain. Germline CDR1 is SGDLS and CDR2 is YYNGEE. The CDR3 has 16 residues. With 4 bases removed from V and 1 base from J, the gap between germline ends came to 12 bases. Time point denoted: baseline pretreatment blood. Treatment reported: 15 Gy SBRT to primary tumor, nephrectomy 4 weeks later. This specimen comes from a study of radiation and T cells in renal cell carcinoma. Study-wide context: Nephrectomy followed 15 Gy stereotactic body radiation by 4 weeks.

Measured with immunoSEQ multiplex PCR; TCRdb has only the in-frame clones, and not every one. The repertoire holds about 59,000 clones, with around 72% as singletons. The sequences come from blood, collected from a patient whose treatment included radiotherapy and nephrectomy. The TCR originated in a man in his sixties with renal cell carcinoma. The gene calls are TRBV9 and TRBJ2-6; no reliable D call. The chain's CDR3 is CASSLGESSGANVLTF. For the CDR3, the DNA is TGTGCCAGCAGCTTAGGTGAGAGTTCTGGGGCCAACGTCCTGACTTTC. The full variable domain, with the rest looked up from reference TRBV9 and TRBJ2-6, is DSGVTQTPKHLITATGQRVTLRCSPRSGDLSVYWYQQSLDQGLQFLIQYYNGEERAKGNILERFSAQQFPDLHSELNLSSLELGDSALYFCASSLGESSGANVLTFGAGSRLTVL.